The present T cell receptor (beta chain) was sequenced within a study of chemoradiotherapy in HPV16-positive cancers. Study at large: Candidate HPV-specific clones and shared TCR motifs came from a couple of HPV16-positive patients. Broader study findings: Only a couple of HPV16-positive patients supplied the functional HPV-specificity definition.

Concerning this clone: Its target is unknown.

Samples were taken several times over chemoradiotherapy. Some clones are missing from TCRdb's copy, which holds only in-frame ones; the method was immunoSEQ multiplex PCR. There are some 2,900 clones in the sample; around 90% occur only once, and roughly 5% lies in the top ten. V was clipped by 1 base and J by 2 bases; unmatched bases: 4. This CDR3 comprises 15 residues. In germline, CDR1 is ENHRY, CDR2 SYGVKD. The sequencing used tumor tissue, collected from a patient who underwent chemoradiotherapy. This TCR derives from a human donor with HPV-associated anogenital cancer. The chain carries TRBV10-3 and TRBJ2-7; 8 bases agree with TRBD1. CDR3 bases: TGTGCCATCAGTGAGTGGGAGACAGGGGCCTACGAGCAGTACTTC. Its protein is CAISEWETGAYEQYF.